The 28 T cell receptor beta chains below were found in one sample sequenced in a study of blood T cell repertoires in COVID-19. Produced via immunoSEQ multiplex PCR; TCRdb's table is partial and in-frame only. The sample contains fewer than 650,000 clones, about 88% of which appear only once. Material: peripheral blood. All receptors come from a woman between 45 and 60 years old with COVID-19, enrolled during active disease.

This clone was detected once. This sequence joins TRBV20-1 and TRBJ1-1, with D perhaps matching TRBD1 (6 bases). V dropped 6 bases and J dropped 6 bases, with 11 bases sitting between them. CDR3 size: 11 residues. The germline CDR1 and CDR2 sequences are DFQATT and SNEGSKA (reference sequence). CDR3 coding DNA: TGCAGTGCCAGCGAGGGGGCTGAAGCTTTCTTT. This encodes CSASEGAEAFF.

The CDR3 sequence: CASEQSSGANVLTF. CDR3 bases: TGTGCCAGCGAACAGTCATCTGGGGCCAACGTCCTGACTTTC. The chain couples TRBV6-5 to TRBJ2-6; D remains unclear. This CDR3 has 14 residues. Trimming took 8 bases from V and 1 from J, leaving 9 bases between them. Per the germline V gene, CDR1 is MNHEY and CDR2 is SVGAGI.

V gene TRBV5-6 combines with J gene TRBJ1-1, with a tentative D call TRBD1 (6 bases). The CDR3 sequence is 12 residues long. V lost 3 bases to trimming and J lost 13 bases, with 16 bases between them. Per germline, CDR1 SGHDT and CDR2 YYEEEE. The CDR3 DNA is TGTGCCAGCAGCTACCCTGATGGGGGCCTTTTCTTT. As protein: CASSYPDGGLFF.

The chain links TRBV13 to TRBJ1-6; 9 nucleotides match TRBD1. The J segment lost 10 bases and the V segment lost 5 bases, leaving 9 bases of the junction unmatched. CDR1 and CDR2 (germline): PRHDT, FYEKMQ (reference sequence). This CDR3 spans 15 amino acids. CDR3: CASSPDRGISSPLHF. The DNA of the CDR3 is TGTGCCAGCAGCCCCGACAGGGGGATTTCATCACCCCTCCACTTT.

The chain links TRBV6-1 to TRBJ1-2; D is unclear. This CDR3 has 13 amino acids. V was clipped by 0 bases and J by 10 bases, with 12 bases between them. Looked up from germline, CDR1 is MNHNS and CDR2 is SASEGT. The CDR3 reads CASSEAGWGAYTF. The DNA of the CDR3 is TGTGCCAGCAGTGAAGCAGGGTGGGGAGCCTACACCTTC.

The rearrangement joins TRBV9 to TRBJ2-1; no reliable D call. The CDR3 spans 15 residues. The V end was cut by 0 bases, the J end by 4 bases, with 11 bases between. Germline CDR1 is SGDLS and CDR2 is YYNGEE. Written as DNA, the CDR3 is TGTGCCAGCAGCGTAGGGGCTACGACGTACAATGAGCAGTTCTTC. Amino acid sequence: CASSVGATTYNEQFF.

The V call is TRBV7-7, the J call TRBJ2-3, with 8 bases that match TRBD2. The CDR3 length is 16 residues. The trim removed 1 base at V and 0 bases at J, leaving 3 bases unmatched. CDR1 is SSHAT and CDR2 is FNYEAQ in the germline V gene (reference sequence). The CDR3 DNA reads as TGTGCCAGCAGCTTAGGGTTAGCGGGGAGCACAGATACGCAGTATTTT. It codes for CASSLGLAGSTDTQYF. The whole variable domain, filled in from reference TRBV7-7 and TRBJ2-3, reads GAGVSQSPRYKVTKRGQDVTLRCDPISSHATLYWYQQALGQGPEFLTYFNYEAQPDKSGLPSDRFSAERPEGSISTLTIQRTEQRDSAMYRCASSLGLAGSTDTQYFGPGTRLTVL.

The chain has TRBV24-1 and TRBJ1-1; 9 bases map to TRBD1. After removal of 5 bases from V and 5 bases from J, the junction contained 14 bases not matched to a gene. Germline CDR1 KGHDR, CDR2 SFDVKD. This CDR3 contains 17 residues. The CDR3 sequence: CATSANRGLDASTEAFF. CDR3 DNA sequence: TGTGCCACCAGTGCTAACAGGGGGCTGGACGCGAGTACTGAAGCTTTCTTT.

The DNA of the CDR3 is TGTGCCAGCAGCCCAAGGGGACAGGGGTACACCGGGGAGCTGTTTTTT. Protein product: CASSPRGQGYTGELFF. V and J are TRBV7-9 and TRBJ2-2; 10 bases match TRBD1. This CDR3 region has 16 residues. With 5 bases clipped from V and 3 bases from J, the junction kept 6 bases outside the gene matches. Germline assignment: CDR1 SEHNR and CDR2 FQNEAQ (reference sequence). The whole variable domain, filled in from reference TRBV7-9 and TRBJ2-2, reads DTGVSQNPRHKITKRGQNVTFRCDPISEHNRLYWYRQTLGQGPEFLTYFQNEAQLEKSRLLSDRFSAERPKGSFSTLEIQRTEQGDSAMYLCASSPRGQGYTGELFFGEGSRLTVL.

V is TRBV5-1 and J is TRBJ1-4, with D possibly TRBD1 on 5 matching bases. Germline V CDR1 and CDR2: SGHRS, YFSETQ. The CDR3 consists of 14 residues. V was cut by 3 bases and J by 0 bases, with 6 bases left in between. As DNA, the CDR3 is TGCGCCAGCAGCTCACAGGCAACTAATGAAAAACTGTTTTTT. Translated: CASSSQATNEKLFF.

The chain joins TRBV27 to TRBJ1-5; TRBD1 matches at 7 bases. The germline V gene has CDR1 MNHEY and CDR2 SMNVEV (reference sequence). This CDR3 is 13 amino acids long. After removal of 8 bases from V and 10 bases from J, the junction contained 11 bases not matched to a gene. CDR3 bases: TGTGCCAGCCGACAGGGACTTAATGAACCCCAGCATTTT. Its translation: CASRQGLNEPQHF.

The chain recombines TRBV4-1 with TRBJ1-1, with 7 bases matching TRBD1. The junction had 10 bases not matched to a gene; V was cut back by 1 base and J by 8 bases. The CDR3 covers 15 residues. Per germline, CDR1 MGHRA and CDR2 YSYEKL. The CDR3 loop is CASSQGTGLLSEAFF. The DNA for the CDR3 is TGCGCCAGCAGCCAAGGGACAGGCCTCCTATCCGAAGCTTTCTTT.

V usage is TRBV6-1 and J usage is TRBJ1-2; 7 bases are a match to TRBD1. This CDR3 comprises 15 residues. Per the germline V gene, CDR1 is MNHNS and CDR2 is SASEGT. V lost 0 bases and J lost 5; bases outside the gene matches: 6. The CDR3 protein is CASSEAGTAFYGYTF. CDR3 DNA: TGTGCCAGCAGTGAAGCCGGGACAGCCTTTTATGGCTACACCTTC.

This chain uses TRBV28 with TRBJ1-1, with D tentatively TRBD1 (6 bases). Looked up from germline, CDR1 is MDHEN and CDR2 is SYDVKM. There are 15 residues in the CDR3. Trimming shortened V by 5 bases and J by 1 base, and 14 bases separated the two germline ends. CDR3: CASSAHRDANTEAFF. The CDR3 nucleotides are TGTGCCAGCAGTGCACACAGGGATGCGAACACTGAAGCTTTCTTT.

DNA for the CDR3: TGCGCCACCTTTTTCCGGGTCGGCAATCAGCCCCAGCATTTT. Translating gives CATFFRVGNQPQHF. The V gene is TRBV10-1, the J gene TRBJ1-5, with unresolved D. The V end was cut by 10 bases, the J end by 2 bases, with 15 bases between. CDR3 length: 14 residues. The germline gives CDR1 WNHNN, CDR2 SYGVQD (reference sequence).

There are a few counts of this clone. The genes are TRBV7-9 and TRBJ2-1; the match to TRBD2 covers 12 bases. Germline-derived CDR1 and CDR2 are SEHNR and FQNEAQ (reference sequence). The CDR3 is 14 residues long. The ends lost 6 bases at V and 7 bases at J; junction bases unmatched: 4. The CDR3 sequence is CASRETSGGNEQFF. CDR3 nucleotides: TGTGCCAGCAGGGAGACTAGCGGGGGTAATGAGCAGTTCTTC.

The chain is built from TRBV5-1 and TRBJ2-7, with D maybe TRBD2 (6 bases). The CDR3 loop spans 14 amino acids. Germline lookup yields CDR1 SGHRS and CDR2 YFSETQ. Trimming shortened V by 0 bases and J by 6 bases, and 13 bases separated the two germline ends. In DNA form, the CDR3 reads TGCGCCAGCAGCTTGGCCGCGGGGACGCGCGAGCAGTACTTC. It encodes CASSLAAGTREQYF.

The rearrangement uses TRBV21-1 and TRBJ1-2; the table's D call of TRBD1 was not tested on the DNA. TRBV21-1 is reported as a pseudogene. The CDR3 length is 16 residues. The CDR3 DNA reads as TGTGCCAGCAGGGGGGACAGGGGGGTAGCTAACTATGGCTACACCTTC. Translation: CASRGDRGVANYGYTF.

This rearrangement joins TRBV4-1 to TRBJ1-1; 10 nucleotides match TRBD1. Germline-derived CDR1 and CDR2 are MGHRA and YSYEKL. CDR3 length equals 15 residues. V gave up 1 base and J gave up 8 bases; unmatched junction bases: 7. This CDR3 reads CASSQGLGQGIEAFF. The CDR3 DNA sequence: TGCGCCAGCAGCCAAGGCCTGGGACAGGGGATAGAAGCTTTCTTT.

The chain carries TRBV13 and TRBJ2-7, with D maybe TRBD2 (7 bases). Germline CDR1 is PRHDT and CDR2 is FYEKMQ (reference sequence). The V end lost 5 bases, the J end lost 0 bases, and 14 bases lay between the germline ends. The CDR3 spans 15 residues. The CDR3 region has the DNA TGTGCCAGCAGCCGCGGGGGCCGCACCTCCTACGAGCAGTACTTC. This gives the protein CASSRGGRTSYEQYF.

The genes are TRBV11-2 and TRBJ1-6, with 7 bases aligning to TRBD1. The CDR3 loop spans 15 amino acids. Per germline, CDR1 SGHAT and CDR2 FQNNGV. Trimming removed 6 bases from V and 7 bases from J; junction bases left unmatched: 9. The DNA of the CDR3 is TGTGCCAGCAGATCCTTACAGGGGTGGAATTCACCCCTCCACTTT. It is translated as CASRSLQGWNSPLHF.

The chain couples TRBV7-3 to TRBJ2-7, with D maybe TRBD2 (6 bases). Germline loops: CDR1 SGHTA, CDR2 FQGTGA. V dropped 2 bases and J dropped 6 bases, with 11 bases sitting between them. This CDR3 has 13 amino acids. The CDR3 region has the DNA TGTGCCAGCAGCTTAGGGCGGGGCGGCGAGCAGTACTTC. Protein sequence: CASSLGRGGEQYF.

CDR3 residues: CASHPGVAGYTDTQYF. For the CDR3, the DNA is TGTGCCAGCCATCCCGGGGTAGCGGGGTACACAGATACGCAGTATTTT. V usage is TRBV2 and J usage is TRBJ2-3, with TRBD2 matching 8 bases. V shed 8 bases, J shed 2 bases, and the junction held 12 bases outside the gene matches. This CDR3 is 16 amino acids long. Looked up from germline, CDR1 is SNHLY and CDR2 is FYNNEI.

The chain links TRBV19 to TRBJ1-5; no clear D. The V and J ends lost 5 bases and 0 bases respectively, with 17 bases between them. The length of the CDR3 is 17 residues. Germline loops: CDR1 LNHDA, CDR2 SQIVND (reference sequence). Here the CDR3 reads CASSPSDSTYSNQPQHF. CDR3 coding DNA: TGTGCCAGTAGTCCCTCGGACTCGACCTATAGCAATCAGCCCCAGCATTTT.

CDR3 sequence (DNA): TGTGCCAGCAGTCCTCGAACGGGAAACACCGGGGAGCTGTTTTTT. This encodes CASSPRTGNTGELFF. This chain uses TRBV9 with TRBJ2-2; the D gene is possibly TRBD2 (5 bases). Trimming shortened V by 5 bases and J by 2 bases, and 13 bases separated the two germline ends. Germline-derived CDR1 and CDR2 are SGDLS and YYNGEE. This CDR3 is 15 amino acids long.

The CDR3 DNA reads as TGCGCCAGCAGCCAAGATCTGCAGGGTAGTGAGCAGTTCTTC. Translation gives CASSQDLQGSEQFF. The V and J genes are TRBV4-1 and TRBJ2-1, with D maybe TRBD1 (5 bases). Trimming took 0 bases from V and 9 from J, leaving 12 bases between them. CDR1 and CDR2 from the germline V gene are MGHRA and YSYEKL. CDR3 size: 14 residues.

This clone is a singleton in its sample. The chain joins TRBV5-8 to TRBJ2-3; 9 bases align to TRBD1. The CDR3 sequence is 18 residues long. Germline CDR1 is SGHTS and CDR2 is YDEGEE. V dropped 0 bases and J dropped 4; count of bases not matched to a gene: 12. The CDR3: CASSLGTGGAIRADTQYF. The CDR3 DNA reads TGTGCCAGCAGCTTGGGTACAGGGGGCGCGATCAGGGCAGATACGCAGTATTTT.

V usage is TRBV20-1 and J usage is TRBJ2-5, with unresolved D. CDR1 DFQATT and CDR2 SNEGSKA come from the germline V gene (reference sequence). CDR3 size: 11 residues. Trimming stripped 3 bases from V and 3 bases from J, with 5 bases between. Here the CDR3 reads CSAREKETQYF. DNA of the CDR3: TGCAGTGCTAGGGAGAAAGAGACCCAGTACTTC.